This T cell receptor (beta chain) is from a study of T-cell reconstitution after alpha-beta-depleted transplantation in children. The study, taken as a whole, reports: Where alpha-beta T cells came from about two months after transplant was reportedly several hundred expanded graft clones. T-cell counts and diversity at one year post-transplant came mainly from newly produced T cells. Some patients' high day-60 TCRbeta diversity was attributed to recipient cells surviving conditioning.

Turning to this clonotype: Its antigen is as yet unknown.

Unique molecular identifiers featured in how the TCRbeta library was prepared. A single record per CDR3 protein comes from TCRdb applying MiXCR to the PCR reads. The table has around 100,000 distinct CDR3 sequences, 10% seen once; the top ten hold roughly a third. V was cut by 0 bases and J by 1 base, with 8 bases left in between. CDR1 and CDR2 (germline): SGHRS, YFSETQ. The CDR3 loop spans 15 amino acids. This chain uses TRBV5-1 with TRBJ2-4, with D possibly being TRBD2 (6 bases). The TCR comes from a boy younger than 10 with acute lymphoblastic leukemia, due to receive a stem cell transplant. Sequenced material: PBMCs, taken before TCRalphabeta/CD19-depleted stem cell transplant. DNA of the CDR3: TGCGCCAGCAGCTTGGAGCTAGCGGCCAAAAACATTCAGTACTTC. Translating gives CASSLELAAKNIQYF.